This TCR beta chain was sequenced during a study of T-cell memory formation after mild COVID-19. Study-wide results and caveats: A subset of responding clones appeared in pre-infection memory, suggesting cross-reactive memory joined.

The CDR3 totals 18 residues. CDR1 SGHTA and CDR2 FQGNSA come from the germline V gene. Trimming removed 3 bases from V and 7 bases from J, with 25 bases in between. TCRdb re-called the 5' RACE reads with MiXCR, one entry per CDR3 protein. The sample includes approximately 560,000 distinct CDR3 sequences, around a sixth of them seen just once. This clonotype has at least ten counts. Antigen: not known. The chain couples TRBV7-2 to TRBJ2-1; tentatively, D is TRBD1 or TRBD2 (6 bases each). This sequence was found in an adult woman who had mild COVID-19 (a few samples of this study predate the infection). Cell type and time point are not known. The sequencing input was PBMCs or a T cell subset sorted from them (not recorded which). The CDR3 is CASSFPRGAGLKGNEQFF. The DNA for the CDR3 is TGTGCCAGCAGCTTCCCTAGGGGGGCGGGCCTAAAGGGGAATGAGCAGTTCTTC.